The present T cell receptor (beta chain) was sequenced within a study of STAT5B mutations in CD4+ large granular lymphocyte leukemia. General study results and limits: 8/27 top patient clones versus 2/35 control clones were TRBV06-family.

Trimming took off 3 bases at V and 1 base at J, with 6 bases between the two ends. Per the germline V gene, CDR1 is LNHDA and CDR2 is SQIVND (reference sequence). CDR3 length: 13 amino acids. Clones were sequenced by immunoSEQ multiplex PCR, and TCRdb holds only the in-frame ones, with some missing. The sample has around 34,000 clones, just under 85% seen once. Turning to this clone: Its antigen is unknown.

The sample taken for sequencing was CD4+ T cells from blood buffy coats. The sequence was collected from a human donor in good health. This sequence joins TRBV19 and TRBJ1-1; D remains ambiguous. The CDR3 here is CASSIFGNTEAFF. DNA for the CDR3: TGTGCCAGTAGTATTTTCGGGAACACTGAAGCTTTCTTT.